These 16 T cell receptor beta chains were sequenced from one sample in a study of T cell repertoires in cytomegalovirus infection (dated by TCRdb to the late 2010s). These receptors have no known antigen. The run used an Illumina HiSeq 1500. Using fastp at Q25 and MiXCR, TCRdb reprocessed the public reads and kept productive beta chains. Identical CDR3 protein sequences are pooled into one entry, listed with their most common genes and DNA. The sample has approximately 300,000 distinct CDR3 sequences on record, 25% to 30% of them singletons. The biggest ten clones account for 20% of the sample. The meaning of the sample's treatment or condition label: in vitro stimulation with specific CMV peptide epitopes to enrich CMV-specific T cells. The input for sequencing was cultured PBMCs, taken from culture after CMV antigen stimulation. The receptors stem from a human donor in good health (CMV status not recorded). Some clones in this sample may be carry-over from other donors' samples.

The CDR3 coding sequence is TGTGCCAGCAGCTTTGGCGGGAGTCCCCTGCGCGAGCAGTACTTC. Translated: CASSFGGSPLREQYF. The chain links TRBV5-6 to TRBJ2-7; 7 nucleotides align to TRBD2. Germline V gives CDR1 SGHDT, CDR2 YYEEEE. There are 15 residues in the CDR3. With V trimmed by 2 bases and J by 6 bases, 11 bases remained unmatched.

The table lists this clonotype with a few counts. The chain couples TRBV12-3 or TRBV12-4 to TRBJ1-1; D is possibly TRBD1 (5 bases). CDR3 length: 13 amino acids. Deletions cut 1 base from V and 8 bases from J, with 11 bases between. Here the CDR3 reads CASSLEQGREAFF. The CDR3 nucleotides read TGTGCCAGCAGTTTAGAGCAGGGACGGGAAGCTTTCTTT.

V is TRBV6-1 and J is TRBJ2-1; D may be TRBD1 or TRBD2 (5 bases each). Germline V gene data show CDR1 as MNHNS and CDR2 as SASEGT. Trimming took 7 bases from V and 3 from J, leaving 22 bases between them. The CDR3 runs 17 residues. The CDR3 sequence: CASTRDEGPTYYNEQFF. CDR3 nucleotide sequence: TGTGCCAGCACTAGGGACGAGGGGCCTACCTACTACAATGAGCAGTTCTTC.

V is TRBV10-3 and J is TRBJ1-2, with D tentatively TRBD1 (5 bases). The germline CDR1 and CDR2 sequences are ENHRY and SYGVKD. Deletions cut 0 bases from V and 12 bases from J, with 20 bases between. This CDR3 spans 15 amino acids. CDR3: CAISESMRGPSSDTF. The CDR3 DNA follows: TGTGCCATCAGTGAGTCGATGCGGGGCCCGTCTTCTGACACCTTC.

This clonotype has ten or more counts. V is TRBV7-6 and J is TRBJ2-1, with 7 bases identical to TRBD1. Germline lookup yields CDR1 SGHVS and CDR2 FNYEAQ. This CDR3 is 15 amino acids long. With V trimmed by 1 base and J by 6 bases, 6 bases remained unmatched. The DNA for the CDR3 is TGTGCCAGCAGCTTAGTCGGTTACAGGGGCAATGAGCAGTTCTTC. Protein product: CASSLVGYRGNEQFF. Filled out from reference TRBV7-6 and TRBJ2-1, the complete variable domain reads GAGVSQSPRYKVTKRGQDVALRCDPISGHVSLYWYRQALGQGPEFLTYFNYEAQQDKSGLPNDRFSAERPEGSISTLTIQRTEQRDSAMYRCASSLVGYRGNEQFFGPGTRLTVL.

The chain uses TRBV29-1 and TRBJ1-1; 9 bases are a match to TRBD1. The J segment lost 6 bases and the V segment lost 6 bases, leaving 8 bases of the junction unmatched. Germline CDR1 SQVTM, CDR2 ANQGSEA. The CDR3 is 13 amino acids. The CDR3 DNA reads TGCAGCGTGGGGACAGGGAATAACGCTGAAGCTTTCTTT. Residues: CSVGTGNNAEAFF. Drawing the rest from reference TRBV29-1 and TRBJ1-1, the complete variable domain is SAVISQKPSRDICQRGTSLTIQCQVDSQVTMMFWYRQQPGQSLTLIATANQGSEATYESGFVIDKFPISRPNLTFSTLTVSNMSPEDSSIYLCSVGTGNNAEAFFGQGTRLTVV.

The J gene is TRBJ1-2, the V gene TRBV27; TRBD1 is a possible D gene (6 bases). Germline V gene lookup returns CDR1 MNHEY and CDR2 SMNVEV (reference sequence). Trimming pared 5 bases from V and 5 bases from J, leaving 15 bases between. This CDR3 is 14 amino acids long. CDR3 nucleotides: TGTGCCAGCAGTCCCCTGGGGGGGGCGTATGGCTACACCTTC. Its translation: CASSPLGGAYGYTF.

DNA of the CDR3: TGTGCCAGCAGCTTATCAGGGGCTTCGGACACTGAAGCTTTCTTT. Amino acids: CASSLSGASDTEAFF. The genes are TRBV11-3 and TRBJ1-1, with a possible D match to TRBD1 (6 bases). CDR1 and CDR2 (germline): SGHNT, YENEEA. The V end was cut by 2 bases, the J end by 3 bases, with 13 bases between. This CDR3 region has 15 residues.

The chain recombines TRBV20-1 with TRBJ2-5; D remains unclear. Germline V gene sequence: CDR1 DFQATT, CDR2 SNEGSKA (reference sequence). The ends were cut back, 0 bases at V and 2 bases at J, with 13 bases in the middle. The CDR3 consists of 15 residues. CDR3 sequence reads: CSARDRVVPQETQYF. The CDR3 DNA reads as TGCAGTGCTAGAGATCGGGTAGTTCCACAAGAGACCCAGTACTTC.

V and J are TRBV20-1 and TRBJ2-2; 14 bases align to TRBD2. Germline V gene lookup returns CDR1 DFQATT and CDR2 SNEGSKA (reference sequence). This CDR3 contains 15 residues. Trimming took 5 bases from V and 9 from J; bases not matched to a gene: 8. The CDR3: CSARGTSGSSRELFF. Written as DNA, the CDR3 is TGCAGTGCTCGGGGGACTAGCGGGAGTTCAAGGGAGCTGTTTTTT.

This clonotype occurred a few times. The chain combines TRBV7-2 with TRBJ2-3; maybe TRBD1 (5 bases). V dropped 5 bases and J dropped 0 bases, with 15 bases sitting between them. This CDR3 is built from 16 residues. The germline gives CDR1 SGHTA, CDR2 FQGNSA. The DNA for the CDR3 is TGTGCCAGCAGCGCAACAGGCAAGACTAGCACAGATACGCAGTATTTT. Its translation is CASSATGKTSTDTQYF.

The table lists this clonotype with a few counts. This sequence joins TRBV19 and TRBJ1-5, with a weak D call TRBD1 (6 bases). Germline CDR1 reads LNHDA; CDR2 reads SQIVND (reference sequence). V was cut by 4 bases and J by 0 bases, with 10 bases left in between. The length of the CDR3 is 15 residues. The CDR3 loop is CASSRTVTSNQPQHF. CDR3 nucleotides: TGTGCCAGTAGTAGGACAGTAACTAGCAATCAGCCCCAGCATTTT.

This chain uses TRBV28 with TRBJ2-1, with 9 bases matching TRBD2. The V gene's germline CDR1 is MDHEN and CDR2 SYDVKM. Trimming took 2 bases from V and 8 from J; bases not matched to a gene: 16. The CDR3 spans 18 residues. The CDR3 coding sequence is TGTGCCAGCAGTTTACCCGCGGGTAGCGGGAGCAGCCGGTATGAGCAGTTCTTC. Its translation: CASSLPAGSGSSRYEQFF.

The rearrangement joins TRBV5-4 to TRBJ1-2; no reliable D call. CDR3 length: 15 residues. Trimming took 4 bases from V and 0 from J, leaving 13 bases between them. The germline V gene encodes CDR1 SGHNT and CDR2 YYREEE (reference sequence). For the CDR3, the DNA is TGTGCCAGCAGCGACATGGGGTTAGCTAACTATGGCTACACCTTC. This translates into CASSDMGLANYGYTF.

The sample holds many counts of this clonotype. The genes are TRBV7-6 and TRBJ2-1; D may be TRBD2 (5 bases). From germline, CDR1 is SGHVS and CDR2 FNYEAQ. This CDR3 is built from 14 residues. V was trimmed by 8 bases and J by 7 bases, leaving 18 bases between them. The CDR3 here is CASAASGRANEQFF. The CDR3, as DNA: TGTGCCAGCGCGGCTAGTGGGAGAGCAAATGAGCAGTTCTTC.

This clonotype appeared a few times. This chain uses TRBV30 with TRBJ2-3; TRBD1 or TRBD2 may be the D gene (5 bases each). This CDR3 has 12 amino acids. Germline CDR1 reads GTSNPN; CDR2 reads SVGIG (reference sequence). CDR3 in amino acids: CASRGNTDTQYF. The DNA for the CDR3 is TGTGCATCGAGGGGCAACACAGATACGCAGTATTTT.